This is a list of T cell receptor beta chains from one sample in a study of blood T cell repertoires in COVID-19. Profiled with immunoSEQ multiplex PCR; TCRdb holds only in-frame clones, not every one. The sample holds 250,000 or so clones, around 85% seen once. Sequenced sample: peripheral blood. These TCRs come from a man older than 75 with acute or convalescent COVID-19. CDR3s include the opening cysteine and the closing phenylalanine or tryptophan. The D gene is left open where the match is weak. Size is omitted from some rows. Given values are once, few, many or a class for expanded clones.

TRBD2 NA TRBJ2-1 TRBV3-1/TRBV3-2 CASSQISSGSNEQFF TGTGCCAGCAGCCAAATCTCTAGCGGGAGCAATGAGCAGTTCTTC
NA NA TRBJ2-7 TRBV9 CASSVGGQVVNEQYF TGTGCCAGCAGCGTAGGTGGGCAGGTCGTCAACGAGCAGTACTTC
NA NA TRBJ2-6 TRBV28 CASSLNRVFSGANVLTF TGTGCCAGCAGTCTCAACCGGGTCTTCTCTGGGGCCAACGTCCTGACTTTC
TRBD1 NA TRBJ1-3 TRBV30 CAWSRQGAGNTIYF TGTGCCTGGAGTAGACAGGGGGCTGGAAACACCATATATTTT
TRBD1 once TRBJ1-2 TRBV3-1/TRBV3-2 CASSQGTGEDYGYTF TGTGCCAGCAGCCAGGGGACAGGGGAAGACTATGGCTACACCTTC
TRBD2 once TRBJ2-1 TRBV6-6 CASSSRWGGNEQFF TGTGCCAGCAGTTCCCGCTGGGGGGGCAATGAGCAGTTCTTC
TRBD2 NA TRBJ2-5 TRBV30 CAWSPGRAGGGETQYF TGTGCCTGGAGTCCTGGCCGGGCGGGAGGTGGAGAGACCCAGTACTTC
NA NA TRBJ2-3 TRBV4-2 CASSQDDPSGPPTDTQYF TGTGCCAGCAGCCAAGACGATCCCAGCGGACCACCCACAGATACGCAGTATTTT
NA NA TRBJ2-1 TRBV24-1 CATGGARGGDEQFF TGTGCCACCGGCGGGGCCCGGGGAGGCGATGAGCAGTTCTTC
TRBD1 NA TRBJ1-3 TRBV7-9 CASSRQGSGNTIYF TGTGCCAGCAGCCGACAGGGATCTGGAAACACCATATATTTT
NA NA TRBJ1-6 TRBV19 CASSTPKEGSSYNSPLHF TGTGCCAGTAGTACTCCGAAGGAGGGGAGCTCCTATAATTCACCCCTCCACTTT
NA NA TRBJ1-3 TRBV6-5 CASAGGGNTIYF TGTGCCAGCGCGGGGGGCGGGAACACCATATATTTT
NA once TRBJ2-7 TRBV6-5 CASTQRGTASYEQYF TGTGCCAGCACCCAACGGGGGACAGCAAGCTACGAGCAGTACTTC
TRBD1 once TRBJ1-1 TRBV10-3 CAIREQGVYTEAFF TGTGCCATCAGGGAACAGGGGGTTTACACTGAAGCTTTCTTT
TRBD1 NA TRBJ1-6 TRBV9 CASSVGAGQGAWNSPLHF TGTGCCAGCAGCGTAGGGGCCGGACAGGGGGCTTGGAATTCACCCCTCCACTTT
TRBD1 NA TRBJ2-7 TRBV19 CARAGTGGSEQYF TGTGCCAGGGCCGGGACAGGGGGTTCCGAGCAGTACTTC
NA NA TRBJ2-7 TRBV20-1 CSASSAYEQYF TGCAGTGCTAGTTCCGCCTACGAGCAGTACTTC
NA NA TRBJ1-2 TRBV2 CASRSTPNYGYTF TGTGCCAGCAGGTCAACACCAAACTATGGCTACACCTTC
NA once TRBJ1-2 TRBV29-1 CSVVRAIYGYTF TGCAGCGTTGTCAGGGCAATCTATGGCTACACCTTC
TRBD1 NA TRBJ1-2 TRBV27 CASRDQVGQGAYGYTF TGTGCCAGCAGAGATCAAGTGGGACAGGGGGCCTATGGCTACACCTTC
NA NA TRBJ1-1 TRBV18 CASSPKGLNTEAFF TGTGCCAGCTCACCAAAGGGGCTAAACACTGAAGCTTTCTTT
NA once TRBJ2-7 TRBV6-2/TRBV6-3 CASSSLGHSSISYEQYF TGTGCCAGCAGTTCCTTGGGACACTCGTCGATATCCTACGAGCAGTACTTC
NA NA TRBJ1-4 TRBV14 CASSPSRAEKLFF TGTGCCAGCAGCCCATCGAGGGCCGAAAAACTGTTTTTT
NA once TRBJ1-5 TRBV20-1 CSASRERHSNQPQHF TGCAGTGCTAGTAGAGAGCGCCATAGCAATCAGCCCCAGCATTTT
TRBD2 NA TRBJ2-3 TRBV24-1 CATSDSRGRADTQYF TGTGCCACCAGTGATTCGAGAGGGAGGGCAGATACGCAGTATTTT
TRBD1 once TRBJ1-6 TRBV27 CASSLSGTGVSPLHF TGTGCCAGCAGTTTATCCGGGACAGGGGTCTCACCCCTCCACTTT
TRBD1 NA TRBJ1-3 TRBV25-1 CASSAGTGDGNTIYF TGTGCCAGCAGTGCTGGGACAGGGGATGGAAACACCATATATTTT
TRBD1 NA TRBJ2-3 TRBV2 CASNGQGAKPQYF TGTGCCAGCAATGGACAGGGGGCAAAGCCGCAGTATTTT
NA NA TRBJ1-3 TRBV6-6 CASRLGTSGSGNTIYF TGTGCCAGCAGGTTGGGGACTTCTGGATCTGGAAACACCATATATTTT
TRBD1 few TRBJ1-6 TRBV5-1 CASSLRQGGSSPLHF TGCGCCAGCAGCTTAAGACAGGGTGGTAGTTCACCCCTCCACTTT
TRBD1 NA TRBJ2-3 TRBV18 CASSPPRAGGFTDTQYF TGTGCCAGCTCACCACCTAGGGCAGGGGGTTTCACAGATACGCAGTATTTT
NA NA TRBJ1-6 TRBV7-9 CASSLDRGQRNSPLHF TGTGCCAGCAGCTTAGACAGAGGACAGCGTAATTCACCCCTCCACTTT
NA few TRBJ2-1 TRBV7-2 CASSRRGDAYNEQFF TGTGCCAGCAGCCGCAGGGGGGACGCCTACAATGAGCAGTTCTTC
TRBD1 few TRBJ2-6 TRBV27 CASSLTGTGASGANVLTF TGTGCCAGCAGTTTAACCGGGACAGGGGCATCAGGGGCCAACGTCCTGACTTTC
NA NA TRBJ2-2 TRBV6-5 CASRTVGELFF TGTGCCAGCCGGACAGTTGGGGAGCTGTTTTTT
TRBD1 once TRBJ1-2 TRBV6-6 CASRQQGVHGYTF TGTGCCAGCAGACAACAGGGGGTACATGGCTACACCTTC
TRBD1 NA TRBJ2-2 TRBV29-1 CSGGQGTNTGELFF TGCAGCGGCGGACAGGGAACGAACACCGGGGAGCTGTTTTTT
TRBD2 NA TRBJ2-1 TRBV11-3 CASSHTQGLAGGGSHNEQFF TGTGCCAGCAGCCACACCCAGGGACTAGCGGGGGGCGGATCCCACAATGAGCAGTTCTTC
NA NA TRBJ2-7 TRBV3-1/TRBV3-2 CASSQGRASYEQYF TGTGCCAGCAGCCAAGGGCGGGCTTCCTACGAGCAGTACTTC
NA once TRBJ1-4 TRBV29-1 CSVVGTMGEKLFF TGCAGCGTCGTCGGGACTATGGGTGAAAAACTGTTTTTT
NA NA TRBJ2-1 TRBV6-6 CASSYVRSEQFF TGTGCCAGCAGTTACGTGAGGAGTGAGCAGTTCTTC
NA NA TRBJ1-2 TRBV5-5 CASSRGTLPREGYTF TGTGCCAGCAGCCGGGGGACCCTCCCGAGGGAGGGCTACACCTTC
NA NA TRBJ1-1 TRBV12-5 CASGLLEAFF TGTGCTAGTGGTTTGTTAGAGGCTTTCTTT
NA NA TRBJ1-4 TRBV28 CASSLWRISNEKLFF TGTGCCAGCAGTTTATGGAGGATCTCTAATGAAAAACTGTTTTTT